Below are 6 T cell receptor beta chains sequenced from a single sample in a study of T cells in Graves' hyperthyroidism and ophthalmopathy. Using RNA transcripts as the source, TCR beta CDR3 regions were amplified. TCR CDR3 regions were first amplified by RT-PCR with HTBI primers. TCRdb independently ran MiXCR on the multiplex PCR reads; one entry per CDR3 protein. The sample has about 350,000 distinct CDR3 sequences, about 19% seen once. Sample: blood. The origin of the receptors is a woman between 18 and 29 years old with Graves' hyperthyroidism.

This clonotype was observed at least ten times. This rearrangement joins TRBV2 to TRBJ1-2; 8 bases are shared with TRBD1. Germline-derived CDR1 and CDR2 are SNHLY and FYNNEI. This CDR3 contains 14 residues. The junction had 6 bases not matched to a gene; V was cut back by 2 bases and J by 7 bases. The CDR3 DNA sequence: TGTGCCAGCAGTGAAACCGGACAGGGATCTGGCTACACCTTC. It is translated as CASSETGQGSGYTF.

This clonotype has at least ten counts. The gene calls are TRBV9 and TRBJ2-7, with 10 nucleotides matching TRBD2. The CDR3 extends over 16 amino acids. V dropped 4 bases and J dropped 0; count of bases not matched to a gene: 7. The germline CDR1 and CDR2 sequences are SGDLS and YYNGEE. CDR3 in amino acids: CASSPRSSGGSYEQYF. CDR3 DNA: TGTGCCAGCAGCCCGAGATCTAGCGGGGGCTCCTACGAGCAGTACTTC. Full variable domain (missing parts from reference TRBV9 and TRBJ2-7): DSGVTQTPKHLITATGQRVTLRCSPRSGDLSVYWYQQSLDQGLQFLIQYYNGEERAKGNILERFSAQQFPDLHSELNLSSLELGDSALYFCASSPRSSGGSYEQYFGPGTRLTVT.

This clonotype came up many times. The rearrangement uses TRBV5-1 and TRBJ1-1, with 7 bases fitting TRBD1. Germline CDR1 is SGHRS and CDR2 is YFSETQ. This CDR3 is built from 14 residues. V lost 4 bases to trimming and J lost 3 bases; unmatched junction nucleotides: 6. The DNA for the CDR3 is TGCGCCAGCAGCAACAGGGGCGTAGACACTGAAGCTTTCTTT. Translating gives CASSNRGVDTEAFF.

This clonotype was counted ten times or more. The chain uses TRBV11-2 and TRBJ1-2, with 8 nucleotides matching TRBD1. Germline CDR1 and CDR2: SGHAT and FQNNGV. The trim removed 1 base at V and 7 bases at J, leaving 8 bases unmatched. The CDR3 consists of 15 residues. The chain's CDR3 is CASSLGRTGRLGYTF. The CDR3 DNA reads as TGTGCCAGCAGCTTAGGGAGGACAGGGCGGCTTGGCTACACCTTC.

The genes are TRBV20-1 and TRBJ2-7; no clear D. The length of the CDR3 is 11 residues. CDR1 is DFQATT, CDR2 SNEGSKA, per germline (reference sequence). V was clipped by 3 bases and J by 3 bases, with 6 bases between them. CDR3 nucleotides: TGCAGTGCTAGTTGGGGCTACGAGCAGTACTTC. Amino acids: CSASWGYEQYF.

The rearrangement joins TRBV19 to TRBJ1-1; a weak D match, TRBD1 (5 bases). Germline-derived CDR1 and CDR2 are LNHDA and SQIVND (reference sequence). V dropped 9 bases and J dropped 0 bases, with 14 bases sitting between them. The CDR3 runs to 14 residues. The CDR3 loop is CASHTGRMNTEAFF. The CDR3 region has the DNA TGTGCCAGCCACACAGGACGGATGAACACTGAAGCTTTCTTT.